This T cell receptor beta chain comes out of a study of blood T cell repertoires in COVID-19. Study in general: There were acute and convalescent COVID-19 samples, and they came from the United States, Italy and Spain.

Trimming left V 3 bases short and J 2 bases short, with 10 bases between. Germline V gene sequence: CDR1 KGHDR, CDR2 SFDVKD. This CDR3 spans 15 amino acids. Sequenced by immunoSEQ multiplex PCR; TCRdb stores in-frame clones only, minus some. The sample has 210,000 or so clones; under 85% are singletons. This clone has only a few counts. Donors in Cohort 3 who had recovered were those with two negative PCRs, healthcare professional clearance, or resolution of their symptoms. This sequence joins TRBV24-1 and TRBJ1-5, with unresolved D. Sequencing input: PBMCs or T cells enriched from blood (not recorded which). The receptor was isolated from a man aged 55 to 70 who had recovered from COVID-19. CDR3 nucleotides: TGTGCCACCAGTGATGAGGGATCTGGCAATCAGCCCCAGCATTTT. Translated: CATSDEGSGNQPQHF.